The clone carrying this T cell receptor beta chain was seen many times. Its antigen is undetermined. Individual cDNA molecules each received unique molecular identifiers attached to them. TCRdb re-called the 5' RACE reads through MiXCR, storing one row per CDR3 protein. The profile covers over 50,000 distinct CDR3 sequences, with around 8% appearing a single time and approximately 8.8% taken by the ten largest. This sample stems from a study of early T cells in non-severe SARS-CoV-2 infection. Study details: Sequencing input comprised bulk RNA from unsorted whole blood; chain pairing was not available. Broader study findings: Private and CD4 specificities were missed by VDJdb matching, skewed to anti-spike CD8.

The sequence came from an adult who was a healthcare worker with PCR-confirmed SARS-CoV-2 infection or an uninfected control (not recorded which). Sequenced sample: whole blood.

The DNA for the CDR3 is TGCGCCAGCAGCCGGACAGTTTCGGGGGCGGCCGGGGAGCTGTTTTTT. This translates into CASSRTVSGAAGELFF. The chain combines TRBV5-1 with TRBJ2-2; the D gene could be TRBD1 or TRBD2 (6 bases each). CDR3 size: 16 residues. V dropped 4 bases and J dropped 6 bases, with 19 bases sitting between them. The germline V gene encodes CDR1 SGHRS and CDR2 YFSETQ. Drawing the rest from reference TRBV5-1 and TRBJ2-2, the complete variable domain is KAGVTQTPRYLIKTRGQQVTLSCSPISGHRSVSWYQQTPGQGLQFLFEYFSETQRNKGNFPGRFSGRQFSNSRSEMNVSTLELGDSALYLCASSRTVSGAAGELFFGEGSRLTVL.